This T cell receptor beta chain was retrieved from a study of CD8+CD57+ T cells in acquired aplastic anemia. Study-wide context: Mean yield of DNA from sorted CD4+ and CD8+ cells was approximately 3 ug.

Notes on this clonotype: The antigen is unknown.

Genomic DNA acted as the template from which TCR beta VDJ combination and CDR3 sequence profiling were carried out. A single record per CDR3 protein comes from TCRdb applying MiXCR to the reads. The data contain fewer than 250,000 distinct CDR3 sequences, 50% to 55% of them singletons. Regarding the study as a whole: Controls did not differ significantly from patients in CD8+ Simpson's diversity.

The source is a human donor in good health, serving as a control. Material: sorted CD4+, CD8+, or CD8+CD57+ T cells (not recorded which) from PBMCs.

The CDR3 nucleotides read TGTGCCAGCAGTTTAACGCCGGGGGTACAAGAGACCCAGTACTTC. Its translation is CASSLTPGVQETQYF. The chain employs TRBV12-3 or TRBV12-4 and TRBJ2-5; D possibly corresponds to TRBD2 (6 bases). This CDR3 spans 15 amino acids. Trimming left V 2 bases short and J 2 bases short, with 12 bases between.